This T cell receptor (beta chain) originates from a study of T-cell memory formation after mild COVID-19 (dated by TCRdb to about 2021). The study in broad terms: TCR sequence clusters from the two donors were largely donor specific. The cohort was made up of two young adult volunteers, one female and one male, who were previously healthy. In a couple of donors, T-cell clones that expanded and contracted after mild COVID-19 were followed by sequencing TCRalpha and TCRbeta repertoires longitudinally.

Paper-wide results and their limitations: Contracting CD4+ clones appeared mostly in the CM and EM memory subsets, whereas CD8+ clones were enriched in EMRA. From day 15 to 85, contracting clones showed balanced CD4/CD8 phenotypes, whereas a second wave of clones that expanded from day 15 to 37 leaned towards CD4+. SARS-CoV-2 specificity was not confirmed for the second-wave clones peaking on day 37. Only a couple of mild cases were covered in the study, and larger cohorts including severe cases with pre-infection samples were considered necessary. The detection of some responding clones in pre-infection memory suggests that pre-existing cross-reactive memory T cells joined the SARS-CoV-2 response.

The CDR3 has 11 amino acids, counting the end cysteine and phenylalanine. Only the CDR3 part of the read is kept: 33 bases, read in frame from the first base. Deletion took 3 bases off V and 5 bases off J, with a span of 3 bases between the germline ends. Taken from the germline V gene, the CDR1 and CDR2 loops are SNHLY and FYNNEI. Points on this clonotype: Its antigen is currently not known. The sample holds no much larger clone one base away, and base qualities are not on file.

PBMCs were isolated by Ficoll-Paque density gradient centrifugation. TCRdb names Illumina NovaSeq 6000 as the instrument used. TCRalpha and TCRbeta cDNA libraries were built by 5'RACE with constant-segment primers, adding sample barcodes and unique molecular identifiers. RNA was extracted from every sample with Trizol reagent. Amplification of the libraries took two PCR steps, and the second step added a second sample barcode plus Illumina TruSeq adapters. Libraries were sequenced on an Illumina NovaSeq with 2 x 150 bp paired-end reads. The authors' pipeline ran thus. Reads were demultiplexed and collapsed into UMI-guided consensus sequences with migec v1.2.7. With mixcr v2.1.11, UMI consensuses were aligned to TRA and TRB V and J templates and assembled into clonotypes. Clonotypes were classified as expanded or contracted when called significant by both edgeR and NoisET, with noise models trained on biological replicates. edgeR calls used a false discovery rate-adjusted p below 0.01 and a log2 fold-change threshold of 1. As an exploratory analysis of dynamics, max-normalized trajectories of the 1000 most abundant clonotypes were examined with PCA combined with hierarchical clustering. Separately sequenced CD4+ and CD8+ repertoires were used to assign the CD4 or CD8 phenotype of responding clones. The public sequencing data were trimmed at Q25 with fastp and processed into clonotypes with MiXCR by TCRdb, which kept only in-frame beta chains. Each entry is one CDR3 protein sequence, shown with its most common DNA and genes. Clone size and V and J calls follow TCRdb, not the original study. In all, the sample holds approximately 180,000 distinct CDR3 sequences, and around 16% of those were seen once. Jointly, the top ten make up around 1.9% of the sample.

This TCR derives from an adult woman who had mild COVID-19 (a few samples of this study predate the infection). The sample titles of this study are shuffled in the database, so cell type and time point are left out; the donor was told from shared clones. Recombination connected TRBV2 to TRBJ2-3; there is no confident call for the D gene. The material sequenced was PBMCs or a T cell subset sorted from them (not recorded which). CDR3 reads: CASSDVDTQYF. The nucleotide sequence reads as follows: TGTGCCAGCAGTGACGTAGATACGCAGTATTTT.